These T cell receptor beta chains were read from a single sample in a study of Tregs in tolerant kidney transplant recipients. Sequencing used immunoSEQ multiplex PCR; TCRdb keeps in-frame clones, though not all of them. The table lists roughly 49,000 clones, roughly nine tenths of them singletons, with around 0.67% in the top ten. Sequencing input: Tregs from blood. These receptors were obtained from a human donor in good health. The CDR3 runs from the conserved cysteine through the conserved F or W. The order of the fields is D gene, J gene, clone size, V gene, CDR3 protein, CDR3 DNA. The D gene is left open where the match is weak. The listing skips clone size in some rows; elsewhere it reads once, few, many or a size class.

D: TRBD2; J: TRBJ2-7; size: -; V: TRBV11-2; CDR3: CASSLPGLAPGGANYEQYF; DNA: TGTGCCAGCAGCCTTCCGGGACTAGCGCCCGGAGGGGCCAACTACGAGCAGTACTTC
D: -; J: TRBJ2-7; size: -; V: TRBV23-1; CDR3: CASSHTGTSAHEQYF; DNA: TGCGCCAGCAGCCATACCGGGACCTCGGCGCACGAGCAGTACTTC
D: TRBD1; J: TRBJ2-2; size: -; V: TRBV10-1; CDR3: CASRDDRGGTGELFF; DNA: TGCGCCAGCAGAGACGACAGGGGGGGCACCGGGGAGCTGTTTTTT
D: -; J: TRBJ1-1; size: -; V: TRBV5-1; CDR3: CASSWGSAPFTEAFF; DNA: TGCGCCAGCAGCTGGGGCAGCGCTCCCTTCACTGAAGCTTTCTTT
D: -; J: TRBJ2-5; size: -; V: TRBV5-1; CDR3: CASSLGGGETQYF; DNA: TGCGCCAGCAGCTTGGGTGGTGGGGAGACCCAGTACTTC
D: -; J: TRBJ2-7; size: -; V: TRBV7-6; CDR3: CASSLARGYEQYF; DNA: TGTGCCAGCAGCTTAGCTCGCGGCTACGAGCAGTACTTC
D: -; J: TRBJ2-7; size: -; V: TRBV5-1; CDR3: CASSGTGYGAYEQYF; DNA: TGCGCCAGCAGTGGGACGGGCTACGGAGCCTACGAGCAGTACTTC
D: -; J: TRBJ2-1; size: once; V: TRBV19; CDR3: CASSLTSLDEQFF; DNA: TGTGCCAGTAGTCTGACTTCTCTGGATGAGCAGTTCTTC
D: -; J: TRBJ1-2; size: -; V: TRBV7-3; CDR3: CASSLSPGRGYTF; DNA: TGTGCCAGCAGCTTAAGTCCAGGGCGAGGCTACACCTTC
D: TRBD1; J: TRBJ1-4; size: -; V: TRBV19; CDR3: CASSHRQGDGEKLFF; DNA: TGTGCCAGTAGTCATAGACAGGGTGATGGTGAAAAACTGTTTTTT
D: TRBD2; J: TRBJ2-1; size: -; V: TRBV6-6; CDR3: CASSYKGLANNNEQFF; DNA: TGTGCCAGCAGCTACAAAGGACTAGCAAACAACAATGAGCAGTTCTTC
D: TRBD1; J: TRBJ1-1; size: -; V: TRBV7-8; CDR3: CASSLWTGDKRAFF; DNA: TGTGCCAGCAGCTTATGGACAGGGGACAAAAGGGCTTTCTTT
D: -; J: TRBJ2-1; size: -; V: TRBV19; CDR3: CASSISGVNEQFF; DNA: TGTGCCAGTAGTATTTCAGGGGTCAATGAGCAGTTCTTC
D: -; J: TRBJ2-1; size: -; V: TRBV28; CDR3: CASSLNLVTSVF; DNA: TGTGCCAGCAGTTTAAACTTGGTGACTTCGGTCTTC
D: TRBD1; J: TRBJ1-2; size: -; V: TRBV6-1; CDR3: CASRGLTGTRGYTF; DNA: TGTGCCAGCAGGGGTTTGACAGGGACTCGGGGCTACACCTTC
D: -; J: TRBJ1-1; size: -; V: TRBV7-9; CDR3: CASSAQGASGTEAFF; DNA: TGTGCCAGCAGCGCGCAAGGGGCCTCGGGCACTGAAGCTTTCTTT
D: -; J: TRBJ2-3; size: once; V: TRBV30; CDR3: CAWSGWGPRLVWTDTQYF; DNA: TGTGCCTGGAGTGGATGGGGGCCCCGTCTTGTTTGGACAGATACGCAGTATTTT
D: -; J: TRBJ2-7; size: -; V: TRBV2; CDR3: CASLFGTSSYEQYF; DNA: TGTGCCAGCCTTTTTGGGACTTCCTCCTACGAGCAGTACTTC
D: -; J: TRBJ2-3; size: -; V: TRBV10-1; CDR3: CASSEWSSTDTQYF; DNA: TGCGCCAGCAGTGAATGGTCCAGCACAGATACGCAGTATTTT
D: -; J: TRBJ2-2; size: -; V: TRBV6-1; CDR3: CASRLSGGELFF; DNA: TGTGCCAGCCGCTTGTCCGGCGGGGAGCTGTTTTTT
D: -; J: TRBJ2-7; size: -; V: TRBV11-3; CDR3: CASSSGGDRAYEQYF; DNA: TGTGCCAGCAGCTCAGGAGGGGACAGAGCCTACGAGCAGTACTTC
D: TRBD1; J: TRBJ1-2; size: once; V: TRBV7-2; CDR3: CASSSGQAYGYTF; DNA: TGTGCCAGCAGCTCGGGACAGGCTTATGGCTACACCTTC
D: -; J: TRBJ1-4; size: -; V: TRBV7-2; CDR3: CASSLGGPPNEKLFF; DNA: TGTGCCAGCAGCTTAGGGGGCCCCCCTAATGAAAAACTGTTTTTT
D: TRBD2; J: TRBJ2-1; size: once; V: TRBV4-2; CDR3: CASSQDQARWGGYNEQFF; DNA: TGTGCCAGCAGCCAAGATCAGGCGAGGTGGGGGGGCTACAATGAGCAGTTCTTC
D: TRBD2; J: TRBJ2-7; size: -; V: TRBV5-6; CDR3: CASSLPQRGYYEQYF; DNA: TGTGCCAGCAGCTTGCCCCAGCGGGGCTACTACGAGCAGTACTTC
D: -; J: TRBJ1-1; size: -; V: TRBV5-5; CDR3: CASSLTQGDTEAFF; DNA: TGTGCCAGCAGCTTGACACAGGGTGACACTGAAGCTTTCTTT
D: -; J: TRBJ1-1; size: -; V: TRBV6-5; CDR3: CASSYSPTWIGAFF; DNA: TGTGCCAGCAGTTACTCCCCGACTTGGATTGGAGCTTTCTTT
D: -; J: TRBJ2-3; size: -; V: TRBV7-8; CDR3: CASSFRVGSTDTQYF; DNA: TGTGCCAGCAGCTTTAGAGTGGGGAGCACAGATACGCAGTATTTT
D: -; J: TRBJ2-1; size: -; V: TRBV19; CDR3: CASTGHLNEQFF; DNA: TGTGCCAGTACCGGCCACCTCAATGAGCAGTTCTTC
D: TRBD1; J: TRBJ2-7; size: -; V: TRBV15; CDR3: CATSRDRTGTTYEQYF; DNA: TGTGCCACCAGCAGAGATAGGACAGGGACGACCTACGAGCAGTACTTC
D: -; J: TRBJ2-7; size: few; V: TRBV7-9; CDR3: CASSFVSGPTYEQYF; DNA: TGTGCCAGCAGCTTCGTCTCGGGGCCGACCTACGAGCAGTACTTC
D: -; J: TRBJ2-1; size: -; V: TRBV2; CDR3: CASRAGLPRNEQFF; DNA: TGTGCCAGCAGGGCGGGCCTCCCCCGCAATGAGCAGTTCTTC
D: -; J: TRBJ1-1; size: once; V: TRBV14; CDR3: CASSRRWAGVAEAFF; DNA: TGTGCCAGCAGCCGCCGATGGGCAGGGGTAGCTGAAGCTTTCTTT
D: TRBD2; J: TRBJ2-5; size: -; V: TRBV5-4; CDR3: CASSLGLAGSQYF; DNA: TGTGCCAGCAGCTTGGGACTAGCGGGGTCCCAGTACTTC
D: -; J: TRBJ1-4; size: -; V: TRBV6-6; CDR3: CASSRGGRGGEKLFF; DNA: TGTGCCAGCAGTAGGGGAGGCAGGGGTGGTGAAAAACTGTTTTTT
D: TRBD1; J: TRBJ1-2; size: -; V: TRBV5-1; CDR3: CASSAGQGPYGYTF; DNA: TGCGCCAGCAGCGCCGGACAGGGCCCCTATGGCTACACCTTC
D: TRBD2; J: TRBJ2-3; size: -; V: TRBV10-3; CDR3: CATGLAGTDTQYF; DNA: TGTGCCACCGGACTAGCGGGCACAGATACGCAGTATTTT
D: TRBD1; J: TRBJ2-5; size: -; V: TRBV9; CDR3: CASSVEGQGLETQYF; DNA: TGTGCCAGCAGCGTAGAGGGACAGGGATTGGAGACCCAGTACTTC
D: -; J: TRBJ2-1; size: -; V: TRBV7-8; CDR3: CASRTDPYNEQFF; DNA: TGTGCCAGCAGGACGGACCCCTACAATGAGCAGTTCTTC
D: TRBD1; J: TRBJ2-7; size: -; V: TRBV5-6; CDR3: CASSMTGPREQYF; DNA: TGTGCCAGCAGCATGACAGGGCCGAGGGAGCAGTACTTC
D: -; J: TRBJ1-5; size: -; V: TRBV9; CDR3: CASSPRGDTYQPQHF; DNA: TGTGCCAGCAGCCCAAGAGGGGACACTTATCAGCCCCAGCATTTT
D: -; J: TRBJ2-6; size: -; V: TRBV5-1; CDR3: CASRSTAAGANVLTF; DNA: TGCGCCAGCAGGAGTACAGCAGCTGGGGCCAACGTCCTGACTTTC
D: -; J: TRBJ2-4; size: -; V: TRBV11-2; CDR3: CASSPRLQKNIQYF; DNA: TGTGCCAGCAGCCCACGTCTGCAGAAAAACATTCAGTACTTC
D: -; J: TRBJ2-3; size: -; V: TRBV19; CDR3: CATGPAFMDTQYF; DNA: TGTGCCACCGGACCGGCTTTCATGGATACGCAGTATTTT
D: -; J: TRBJ1-3; size: -; V: TRBV7-9; CDR3: CASSLGRPPRSTIYF; DNA: TGTGCCAGCAGCTTGGGCAGACCCCCACGAAGCACCATATATTTT
D: -; J: TRBJ1-6; size: few; V: TRBV6-6; CDR3: CASRAGARNSPLHF; DNA: TGTGCCAGCAGGGCAGGGGCTAGAAATTCACCCCTCCACTTT
D: TRBD1; J: TRBJ1-2; size: -; V: TRBV5-5; CDR3: CASRHNTGAANYGYTF; DNA: TGTGCCAGCAGACATAACACAGGGGCGGCTAACTATGGCTACACCTTC
D: TRBD1; J: TRBJ1-1; size: -; V: TRBV5-1; CDR3: CASRYRGNTEAFF; DNA: TGCGCCAGCAGGTACAGGGGGAACACTGAAGCTTTCTTT
D: TRBD2; J: TRBJ2-7; size: -; V: TRBV7-9; CDR3: CASSARTSGFNEQYF; DNA: TGTGCCAGCAGCGCTCGGACTAGCGGTTTTAACGAGCAGTACTTC
D: -; J: TRBJ2-2; size: -; V: TRBV18; CDR3: CASSPEGRMNTGELFF; DNA: TGTGCCAGCTCACCCGAGGGACGGATGAACACCGGGGAGCTGTTTTTT
D: TRBD1; J: TRBJ1-2; size: -; V: TRBV5-1; CDR3: CASSMGQVYGYTF; DNA: TGCGCCAGCAGCATGGGACAGGTCTATGGCTACACCTTC
D: -; J: TRBJ2-5; size: -; V: TRBV27; CDR3: CASSLRGHLYQETQYF; DNA: TGTGCCAGCAGTTTGCGGGGACACTTGTACCAAGAGACCCAGTACTTC
D: TRBD2; J: TRBJ2-2; size: -; V: TRBV29-1; CDR3: CSVVRREGLTGELFF; DNA: TGCAGCGTTGTTAGGCGGGAGGGCCTCACCGGGGAGCTGTTTTTT
D: -; J: TRBJ2-5; size: -; V: TRBV18; CDR3: CASSPVQETQYF; DNA: TGTGCCAGCTCACCGGTCCAAGAGACCCAGTACTTC
D: TRBD2; J: TRBJ2-7; size: -; V: TRBV18; CDR3: CASSPLSRGSHYEQYF; DNA: TGTGCCAGCTCACCGTTGTCTCGCGGGAGTCACTACGAGCAGTACTTC
D: -; J: TRBJ2-3; size: -; V: TRBV25-1; CDR3: CASSEPGTDTQYF; DNA: TGTGCCAGCAGTGAACCTGGCACAGATACGCAGTATTTT
D: -; J: TRBJ1-3; size: -; V: TRBV10-1; CDR3: CASSVGHNSGNTIYF; DNA: TGCGCCAGCAGTGTCGGACACAACTCTGGAAACACCATATATTTT
D: -; J: TRBJ2-7; size: -; V: TRBV5-7; CDR3: CASSLFDWAASYEQYF; DNA: TGTGCCAGCAGCTTGTTCGACTGGGCGGCTTCCTACGAGCAGTACTTC
D: -; J: TRBJ2-1; size: -; V: TRBV29-1; CDR3: CSHIADSYNEQFF; DNA: TGCAGCCATATAGCGGATTCCTACAATGAGCAGTTCTTC
D: TRBD2; J: TRBJ2-1; size: once; V: TRBV11-2; CDR3: CASSTGLAGGWNEQFF; DNA: TGTGCCAGCAGCACCGGACTAGCGGGAGGATGGAATGAGCAGTTCTTC